These T cell receptor beta chains were read from a single sample in a study of OX40 agonist ivuxolimab in advanced cancers. Assay: immunoSEQ multiplex PCR; the TCRdb copy retains only in-frame clones and omits some. The sample lists approximately 67,000 clones, about nine tenths occurring once. Material: CD4+ or CD8+ T cells sorted from blood, obtained in a trial of the OX40 agonist ivuxolimab. These receptors originate from an adult with an advanced solid tumor such as melanoma, head and neck, liver or kidney cancer. The CDR3 runs from the conserved cysteine through the conserved F or W.

length	V	J	CDR3
12	TRBV2	TRBJ1-1	CASMAMNTEAFF
15	TRBV6-5	TRBJ1-2	CASSYSINSLYGYTF
17	TRBV11-2	TRBJ2-3	CASSFGLAGGHGDTQYF
14	TRBV28	TRBJ2-1	CASRTSSMFNEQFF
15	TRBV7-9	TRBJ1-2	CASSLDGRPNYGYTF
12	TRBV9	TRBJ1-2	CASSTDSYGYTF
11	TRBV27	TRBJ1-1	CASRGGPEAFF
12	TRBV30	TRBJ2-7	CAWSLRVYEQYF
13	TRBV7-9	TRBJ1-1	CASSQGLGTEAFF
15	TRBV6-5	TRBJ2-7	CASSYGSGSRYEQYF
16	TRBV28	TRBJ2-5	CASYKWASGNQETQYF
15	TRBV19	TRBJ1-3	CASSITGPSGNTIYF
16	TRBV4-3	TRBJ1-4	CASSQDSGGRNEKLFF
13	TRBV4-3	TRBJ2-2	CASSFGGTGELFF
13	TRBV6-6	TRBJ1-1	CASSYGGELEAFF
15	TRBV19	TRBJ2-1	CASSTGQRNYNEQFF
21	TRBV4-2	TRBJ2-3	CASSQELAGFYSSVGTDTQYF
16	TRBV7-3	TRBJ2-5	CASSLKIARSKETQYF
14	TRBV27	TRBJ1-4	CASNPTGLGEKLFF
15	TRBV27	TRBJ1-5	CASSLIGTGNQPQHF
15	TRBV10-3	TRBJ1-1	CAISSNGTVNTEAFF
14	TRBV5-4	TRBJ2-7	CASSLALRSYEQYF
13	TRBV29-1	TRBJ1-2	CSVEGRGSYGYTF
16	TRBV19	TRBJ1-2	CASSIGRGGQAYGYTF
14	TRBV7-9	TRBJ2-2	CASSWDLSTGELFF
15	TRBV7-2	TRBJ1-5	CASSVGWTLNQPQHF
16	TRBV7-9	TRBJ2-7	CASSLTLTDRPYEQYF
13	TRBV6-1	TRBJ2-5	CASRVPDGWTQYF